These 21 T cell receptor beta chains originate from one sample sequenced in a study of shared clonotypes between healthy human individuals. Assay: immunoSEQ multiplex PCR; the TCRdb copy retains only in-frame clones and omits some. Of 450,000 to 500,000 clones listed, approximately 84% were seen once; the top ten hold roughly 13%. The material sequenced was PBMCs. These receptor sequences come from a woman in her thirties or forties in good health. Some clones in this sample may be carry-over from other donors' samples.

In this sample, this clone turned up a few times. A much larger clone differs by one base, so this may be a read error. CDR3 protein: CASSLGTSAKETQYF. The CDR3 nucleotides read TGTGCCAGCAGCCTGGGGACTAGCGCAAAAGAGACCCAGTACTTC. The chain recombines TRBV5-4 with TRBJ2-5, with 10 bases matching TRBD2. Losses at the gene ends were 4 bases for V and 3 bases for J; bases not matched to a gene: 6. Germline lookup yields CDR1 SGHNT and CDR2 YYREEE (reference sequence). CDR3 length: 15 amino acids.

The chain carries TRBV19 and TRBJ1-4, with D possibly TRBD1 on 5 matching bases. The V end lost 7 bases, the J end lost 8 bases, and 20 bases lay between the germline ends. CDR1 and CDR2 (germline): LNHDA, SQIVND (reference sequence). The CDR3 consists of 15 residues. CDR3 protein: CASNPQGHIGEKLFF. The CDR3 DNA reads TGTGCCAGTAACCCGCAGGGTCATATAGGAGAAAAACTGTTTTTT.

V and J are TRBV20-1 and TRBJ1-5; D uncertain. This CDR3 is built from 10 residues. CDR1 and CDR2 from the germline V gene are DFQATT and SNEGSKA (reference sequence). Trimming removed 5 bases at V and 8 bases at J, with 7 bases between. The CDR3 sequence is CSASGEPQHF. The CDR3 DNA reads as TGCAGTGCTTCCGGGGAGCCCCAGCATTTT.

This clone appeared once. J is TRBJ1-5 and V is TRBV6-5; D remains ambiguous. V was trimmed by 6 bases and J by 4 bases, leaving 7 bases between them. Germline lookup yields CDR1 MNHEY and CDR2 SVGAGI. The CDR3 extends over 12 amino acids. CDR3 DNA: TGTGCCAGCAGCCCACTAAATCAGCCCCAGCATTTT. Amino acids: CASSPLNQPQHF.

This clone was detected once. Other DNA sequences from this sample encode an identical CDR3 as well. The chain recombines TRBV29-1 with TRBJ2-1; 11 nucleotides match TRBD2. Trimming took 4 bases from V and 7 from J; bases not matched to a gene: 3. The germline gives CDR1 SQVTM, CDR2 ANQGSEA. There are 13 residues in the CDR3. As DNA, the CDR3 is TGCAGCGTTGTCACTAGCGGGAGTAATGAGCAGTTCTTC. Its translation: CSVVTSGSNEQFF.

The V and J genes are TRBV6-1 and TRBJ1-5; D is uncertain. CDR1 is MNHNS, CDR2 SASEGT, per germline. The CDR3 length is 12 residues. Deletions cut 6 bases from V and 7 bases from J, with 10 bases between. CDR3 sequence: CASRGNNQPQHF. Written as DNA, the CDR3 is TGTGCCAGCAGGGGGAACAACCAGCCCCAGCATTTT.

The chain carries TRBV9 and TRBJ1-2; D is unresolved. Between the trimmed V and J ends, which lost 0 bases and 6 bases, there was a span of 3 bases. Per germline, CDR1 SGDLS and CDR2 YYNGEE. The CDR3 spans 11 residues. The CDR3 coding sequence is TGTGCCAGCAGCGTAGGTGATGGCTACACCTTC. Its translation is CASSVGDGYTF. Full variable domain (remainder filled in from reference TRBV9 and TRBJ1-2): DSGVTQTPKHLITATGQRVTLRCSPRSGDLSVYWYQQSLDQGLQFLIQYYNGEERAKGNILERFSAQQFPDLHSELNLSSLELGDSALYFCASSVGDGYTFGSGTRLTVV.

In regard to this clone: Given a far larger clone just one base away, this is likely a sequencing read error. The sample carries other DNA sequences with the same CDR3. The chain couples TRBV5-8 to TRBJ1-5, with a tentative D call TRBD1 (5 bases). Per the germline V gene, CDR1 is SGHTS and CDR2 is YDEGEE. This CDR3 has 16 residues. CDR3 protein: CASSLRSGSSNQPQHF. The DNA for the CDR3 is TGTGCCAGTAGCTTGAGGTCAGGGAGTAGCAATCAGCCCCAGCATTTT.

The sample holds a few counts of this clone. The chain combines TRBV10-3 with TRBJ1-1; the D is unclear. Trimming took 0 bases from V and 6 from J, leaving 5 bases between them. CDR1 ENHRY and CDR2 SYGVKD come from the germline V gene. This CDR3 comprises 12 residues. As DNA, the CDR3 is TGTGCCATCAGTGAGTCATGGGCTGAAGCTTTCTTT. It translates to CAISESWAEAFF.

This clone appeared a single time. The chain carries TRBV7-2 and TRBJ2-7; TRBD1 might be the D (6 bases). The CDR3 has 15 residues. Germline CDR1 and CDR2: SGHTA and FQGNSA. Trimming took 1 base from V and 5 from J, leaving 15 bases between them. Here the CDR3 reads CASSLEGTTRHEQYF. In DNA, the CDR3 is TGTGCCAGCAGCTTAGAGGGGACAACGCGACACGAGCAGTACTTC.

This clone was counted between two and nine times. The genes are TRBV4-1 and TRBJ1-1; possible D gene TRBD1, 5 bases. The CDR3 loop spans 14 amino acids. Germline CDR1 MGHRA, CDR2 YSYEKL. The V gene lost 5 bases and the J gene lost 3 bases, with 13 bases spanning the gap. The chain's CDR3 is CASSFYSRDTEAFF. CDR3 nucleotides: TGCGCCAGCAGCTTCTACTCCAGGGACACTGAAGCTTTCTTT.

This clone was counted ten times or more. DNA of the CDR3: TGTGCCAGCAGCTTAAATCGGGCTGGTGAGCAGTTCTTC. This sequence encodes CASSLNRAGEQFF. V usage is TRBV7-2 and J usage is TRBJ2-1; D gene uncertain. Germline values: CDR1 SGHTA, CDR2 FQGNSA. V lost 2 bases and J lost 9, with 11 bases in between. The CDR3 has 13 residues.

The chain links TRBV11-2 to TRBJ2-7; 8 bases fit TRBD1. Germline-derived CDR1 and CDR2 are SGHAT and FQNNGV. Trimming cost V 5 bases and J 0 bases; bases outside gene matches: 6. The CDR3 totals 15 residues. The CDR3 loop reads CASSLWTGSSYEQYF. CDR3 DNA sequence: TGTGCCAGCAGCCTATGGACAGGGAGCTCCTACGAGCAGTACTTC. The entire variable domain, with the rest obtained from reference TRBV11-2 and TRBJ2-7, is as follows: EAGVAQSPRYKIIEKRQSVAFWCNPISGHATLYWYQQILGQGPKLLIQFQNNGVVDDSQLPKDRFSAERLKGVDSTLKIQPAKLEDSAVYLCASSLWTGSSYEQYFGPGTRLTVT.

This clone was recorded once. This chain uses TRBV2 with TRBJ2-7; perhaps TRBD1 as D (5 bases). Trimming removed 10 bases at V and 0 bases at J, with 16 bases between. The CDR3 totals 14 residues. Germline V gives CDR1 SNHLY, CDR2 FYNNEI. CDR3 residues: CATQQESLSYEQYF. DNA for the CDR3: TGTGCCACCCAACAGGAGAGCCTCTCCTACGAGCAGTACTTC.

The CDR3 DNA reads TGTGCCAGCAGCTTAGGACAGGGGGGCACCGGGGAGCTGTTTTTT. Translated: CASSLGQGGTGELFF. V is TRBV7-9 and J is TRBJ2-2, with TRBD1 identical over 9 bases. CDR3 length: 15 residues. Germline trimming cut 1 base from V and 4 bases from J; bases unmatched to any gene: 1. Per the germline V gene, CDR1 is SEHNR and CDR2 is FQNEAQ (reference sequence).

This rearrangement joins TRBV5-1 to TRBJ2-6; D unclear. The CDR3 extends over 14 amino acids. The ends were cut back, 4 bases at V and 0 bases at J, with 5 bases in the middle. The germline V gene encodes CDR1 SGHRS and CDR2 YFSETQ. The CDR3 protein is CASSALSGANVLTF. The CDR3 nucleotides are TGCGCCAGCAGCGCACTCTCTGGGGCCAACGTCCTGACTTTC.

V is TRBV7-2 and J is TRBJ2-2; possibly TRBD2 for D (6 bases). Per the germline V gene, CDR1 is SGHTA and CDR2 is FQGNSA. This CDR3 contains 15 residues. The germline V and J ends were trimmed by 1 base and 2 bases, with 8 bases remaining between them. CDR3 nucleotides: TGTGCCAGCAGCTTAGTAGCGGACAACACCGGGGAGCTGTTTTTT. Protein sequence: CASSLVADNTGELFF.

In this sample, this clone turned up many times. This same CDR3 is encoded by further DNA sequences in the sample. CDR3 in amino acids: CASSGGTSGYEQYF. For the CDR3, the DNA is TGTGCCAGCAGCGGAGGGACTAGCGGCTACGAGCAGTACTTC. The rearrangement links TRBV7-9 to TRBJ2-5; TRBD2 aligns across 11 bases. The end of the DNA aligns better with TRBJ2-7, so the J call may be wrong. Per the germline V gene, CDR1 is SEHNR and CDR2 is FQNEAQ (reference sequence). CDR3 size: 14 residues.

This clone was seen at least ten times. This sample includes further DNA sequences coding for the same CDR3. The chain recombines TRBV14 with TRBJ2-7, with a weak D call TRBD2 (5 bases). Per germline, CDR1 SGHDN and CDR2 FVKESK. The V end was cut by 1 base, the J end by 4 bases, with 11 bases between. The CDR3 totals 14 residues. The CDR3 is CASSQGGLFYEQYF. CDR3 in DNA: TGTGCCAGCAGCCAAGGTGGACTGTTTTACGAGCAGTACTTC.

About this clone: This likely stems from a read error, as it lies one base from a far larger clone. The V and J genes are TRBV4-1 and TRBJ2-1, with a weak D call TRBD2 (6 bases). CDR3 size: 13 residues. The ends were cut back, 5 bases at V and 9 bases at J, with 14 bases in the middle. Per the germline V gene, CDR1 is MGHRA and CDR2 is YSYEKL. CDR3 protein: CASSKIAGSEQFF. In DNA, the CDR3 is TGCGCCAGCAGCAAAATTGCGGGAAGTGAGCAGTTCTTC.

This sequence joins TRBV6-9 and TRBJ2-1, with D perhaps TRBD1 (6 bases). The CDR3 spans 16 residues. Trimming took off 6 bases at V and 0 bases at J, with 15 bases between the two ends. Germline-derived CDR1 and CDR2 are MNHGY and SVAAGI. CDR3 bases: TGTGCCAGCAGGGCCAACAGGGATAGCTCCTACAATGAGCAGTTCTTC. It encodes CASRANRDSSYNEQFF.